A selection of T cell receptor beta chains follows, all from one sample in a study of type 1 regulatory T cells. TCRdb fed the reads into MiXCR, producing one record per CDR3 protein. This sample has under 75,000 distinct CDR3 sequences; 20% to 25% occur once, and the top ten carry roughly 8%. Antigens of these TCRs are unknown. The sample was cultured type 1 regulatory T (Tr1) cells, either the whole culture or a sorted fraction (not recorded which). The source is a human donor in good health. The CDR3 runs from the conserved cysteine through the conserved F or W. The listing skips clone size in some rows; elsewhere it reads once, few, many or a size class.

v_gene,abundance,j_gene,CDR3aa
TRBV18,once,TRBJ2-4,CASSPRAPHGSKNIQYF
TRBV12-3/TRBV12-4,NA,TRBJ2-7,CASSGYTGALDEQYF
TRBV7-2,NA,TRBJ2-3,CASRGDYYGDTQYF
TRBV5-1,NA,TRBJ2-5,CASSGADQETQYF
TRBV14,once,TRBJ1-2,CASSQGPYEGRKGYTF
TRBV18,NA,TRBJ2-1,CASSPELALSSNEQFF
TRBV12-3/TRBV12-4,NA,TRBJ1-1,CASSFSQGPLMNTEAFF
TRBV30,NA,TRBJ1-6,CAWRLRNSPLHF
TRBV19,NA,TRBJ1-2,CATSDVLGNGYTF
TRBV12-3/TRBV12-4,many,TRBJ2-4,CASSLGSAKNIQYF
TRBV10-3,few,TRBJ2-5,CAIRTGTSGDAAQYF
TRBV10-3,NA,TRBJ2-6,CAIGPTTGANVLTF
TRBV5-1,many,TRBJ2-1,CASSLSTYNEQFF
TRBV5-1,NA,TRBJ2-7,CASSLVPSGGASYEQYF
TRBV7-8,NA,TRBJ2-5,CASSPGRERKTQYF
TRBV4-2,few,TRBJ2-7,CASSQLGEKSYEQYF
TRBV6-6,few,TRBJ1-5,CASSYKTHSNQPQHF
TRBV4-2,NA,TRBJ2-7,CASSQENTYEQYF
TRBV29-1,NA,TRBJ1-1,CSVGGRGFDTEAFF
TRBV6-2/TRBV6-3,NA,TRBJ2-1,CASSRNPSGPHEQFF
TRBV20-1,few,TRBJ2-1,CSAKSNNEQFF
TRBV18,NA,TRBJ1-4,CASSTGQPGNEKLFF
TRBV5-1,NA,TRBJ2-1,CASSLGPSDNYNEQFF
TRBV28,NA,TRBJ1-1,CASNSARVEAFF
TRBV7-2,few,TRBJ2-5,CASSLVRGRETQYF
TRBV14,NA,TRBJ2-1,CASSQPQRRGEQFF
TRBV30,few,TRBJ1-1,CACLQGQYTEAFF
TRBV4-2,few,TRBJ1-4,CASSQLGQSNEKLFF
TRBV12-3/TRBV12-4,NA,TRBJ1-5,CASRDSNQPQHF
TRBV19,few,TRBJ2-1,CASSIGVYNEQFF
TRBV5-5,NA,TRBJ2-7,CASSLGFLYEQYF
TRBV28,few,TRBJ2-1,CASRVLGGRVYNEQFF
TRBV12-3/TRBV12-4,few,TRBJ2-7,CASSFSGSSYEQYF
TRBV4-2,NA,TRBJ2-5,CASSQDKGGQETQYF
TRBV24-1,NA,TRBJ2-5,CATSALGPGETQYF
TRBV10-3,few,TRBJ2-7,CAISRTGGNEQYF
TRBV7-3,few,TRBJ2-3,CASSLGEADTQYF
TRBV20-1,many,TRBJ2-1,CSARSVVDEQFF
TRBV15,NA,TRBJ1-2,CATSRDTTGYTF
TRBV5-6,few,TRBJ2-3,CASSQSSTDTQYF
TRBV20-1,NA,TRBJ2-1,CSARDWPAGTSGSSSPYNEQFF
TRBV7-2,few,TRBJ2-7,CASDRGGGGSYEQYF
TRBV29-1,few,TRBJ2-7,CSYTGVGYEQYF
TRBV15,few,TRBJ1-5,CATSRGRGFPQPQHF
TRBV5-4,NA,TRBJ2-1,CASSLFNILTYNEQFF
TRBV30,many,TRBJ2-6,CAWSVTGTGANVLTF
TRBV19,few,TRBJ1-4,CASRRTATNEKLFF
TRBV5-1,few,TRBJ2-2,CASSSTSGIIGELFF
TRBV5-1,few,TRBJ2-1,CASSLNSANEQFF
TRBV11-2,NA,TRBJ1-4,CASSFTPEKLFF
TRBV20-1,many,TRBJ2-3,CSTSGGYTDTQYF